Following are 12 T cell receptor beta chains from one sample sequenced in a study of blood T cell repertoires in COVID-19. This table comes from immunoSEQ multiplex PCR, and its TCRdb copy is limited to in-frame clones, with some not included. The sample lists just over 90,000 clones; less than 85% were seen once. Sequenced material: peripheral blood. These receptors were taken from a man in his 70s with acute or convalescent COVID-19.

The chain has TRBV3-1 (or the pseudogene TRBV3-2) and TRBJ1-5, with D possibly matching TRBD1 (5 bases). The germline V gene has CDR1 LGHDT and CDR2 YNNKEL (reference sequence). V lost 2 bases to trimming and J lost 5 bases, with 10 bases between them. This CDR3 is 14 amino acids long. The CDR3 protein is CASSQRGSDQPQHF. In DNA, the CDR3 is TGTGCCAGCAGCCAAAGGGGTTCCGATCAGCCCCAGCATTTT.

The chain couples TRBV27 to TRBJ1-2; 7 nucleotides align to TRBD1. The CDR3 runs 17 residues. Unmatched junction bases numbered 12, after V lost 5 bases and J lost 0 bases. Germline V CDR1 and CDR2: MNHEY, SMNVEV (reference sequence). This chain's CDR3 is CASSDPSKRGPNYGYTF. The CDR3 nucleotides are TGTGCCAGCAGTGACCCGAGTAAAAGGGGGCCTAACTATGGCTACACCTTC.

This clone was seen more than once but under ten times. V is TRBV7-9 and J is TRBJ2-7, with a tentative D call TRBD2 (5 bases). Between the trimmed V and J ends, which lost 0 bases and 4 bases, there was a span of 7 bases. The germline CDR1 and CDR2 sequences are SEHNR and FQNEAQ (reference sequence). CDR3 length: 13 residues. In DNA, the CDR3 is TGTGCCAGCAGCTTAGCGGGAGTTTACGAGCAGTACTTC. Translating it yields CASSLAGVYEQYF.

This chain links TRBV5-1 with TRBJ2-1; 9 nucleotides agree with TRBD1. Germline V gene data show CDR1 as SGHRS and CDR2 as YFSETQ. After removal of 0 bases from V and 6 bases from J, the junction contained 4 bases not matched to a gene. The CDR3 runs to 15 residues. CDR3: CASSLEGQGPNEQFF. The CDR3 nucleotides read TGCGCCAGCAGCTTGGAGGGACAGGGACCCAATGAGCAGTTCTTC.

The chain carries TRBV2 and TRBJ1-6; the match to TRBD1 covers 8 bases. Trimming took 11 bases from V and 9 from J; bases not matched to a gene: 9. CDR3 length: 13 amino acids. CDR1 and CDR2 from the germline V gene are SNHLY and FYNNEI. As DNA, the CDR3 is TGTGCCGGGTTGGGACAGGTCGGTTCACCCCTCCACTTT. Translation gives CAGLGQVGSPLHF. The whole variable domain, filled in from reference TRBV2 and TRBJ1-6, reads EPEVTQTPSHQVTQMGQEVILRCVPISNHLYFYWYRQILGQKVEFLVSFYNNEISEKSEIFDDQFSVERPDGSNFTLKIRSTKLEDSAMYFCAGLGQVGSPLHFGNGTRLTVT.

The rearrangement joins TRBV5-5 to TRBJ2-1; D not resolved. Per the germline V gene, CDR1 is SGHKS and CDR2 is YYEKEE (reference sequence). The CDR3 is 14 residues long. V lost 1 base and J lost 1, with 6 bases in between. CDR3 amino acids: CASSLWASYNEQFF. CDR3 in DNA: TGTGCCAGCAGCTTGTGGGCTTCCTACAATGAGCAGTTCTTC.

The chain uses TRBV6-1 and TRBJ2-7; D perhaps matches TRBD1 (5 bases). V gave up 1 base and J gave up 2 bases, with 12 bases separating them. Germline-derived CDR1 and CDR2 are MNHNS and SASEGT. CDR3 size: 15 residues. The CDR3 reads CASSEGAGKAYEQYF. CDR3 coding DNA: TGTGCCAGCAGTGAAGGGGCAGGGAAGGCCTACGAGCAGTACTTC.

The chain employs TRBV19 and TRBJ1-2, with D possibly TRBD1 on 6 matching bases. This CDR3 is built from 13 residues. The germline gives CDR1 LNHDA, CDR2 SQIVND (reference sequence). V lost 8 bases and J 9 bases, leaving 19 bases between the germline ends. The CDR3 nucleotides are TGTGCCAGTGGGGGCAGCCCATGGAGCCGCTACACCTTC. This sequence encodes CASGGSPWSRYTF. Based on the CDR3 plus reference TRBV19 and TRBJ1-2, the full variable domain is DGGITQSPKYLFRKEGQNVTLSCEQNLNHDAMYWYRQDPGQGLRLIYYSQIVNDFQKGDIAEGYSVSREKKESFPLTVTSAQKNPTAFYLCASGGSPWSRYTFGSGTRLTVV.

J is TRBJ1-2 and V is TRBV28; D is undetermined. Germline CDR1 and CDR2: MDHEN and SYDVKM. The CDR3 loop spans 16 amino acids. The V end was cut by 3 bases, the J end by 0 bases, with 14 bases between. CDR3 coding DNA: TGTGCCAGCAGTTTCCCCCTGGCACCAGCTAACTATGGCTACACCTTC. It translates to CASSFPLAPANYGYTF.

The chain employs TRBV19 and TRBJ2-5, with TRBD1 matching over 10 bases. The junction had 7 bases not matched to a gene; V was cut back by 5 bases and J by 7 bases. The CDR3 runs to 14 residues. Germline CDR1 reads LNHDA; CDR2 reads SQIVND (reference sequence). CDR3 loop: CASSPQGTGVTQYF. Written as DNA, the CDR3 is TGTGCCAGTAGTCCTCAAGGGACAGGGGTGACCCAGTACTTC.

This chain links TRBV4-1 with TRBJ2-5; TRBD1 might be the D (5 bases). The germline V and J ends were trimmed by 3 bases and 3 bases, with 14 bases remaining between them. The CDR3 is made up of 15 amino acids. CDR1 and CDR2 (germline): MGHRA, YSYEKL. The chain's CDR3 is CASSHRQSNEETQYF. DNA of the CDR3: TGCGCCAGCAGCCACCGACAGTCAAACGAAGAGACCCAGTACTTC.

V and J are TRBV2 and TRBJ2-5; D might be TRBD2 (6 bases). The CDR3 totals 12 residues. CDR1 is SNHLY and CDR2 is FYNNEI in the germline V gene. Between the trimmed V and J ends, which lost 8 bases and 5 bases, there was a span of 12 bases. CDR3 DNA sequence: TGTGCCAGCGACGGGAGTGGGGAGACCCAGTACTTC. Its translation: CASDGSGETQYF.